This T cell receptor (beta chain) is drawn from a study of cytomegalovirus exposure and HLA in healthy donors (dated by TCRdb to 2016 to 2017). Broadly, across the study: A later analysis indicated that the 110 or so validation repertoires were generated on the platform also employed for the approximately 700 repertoires of the first cohort. The study aimed to test whether cataloging public T cell receptors could reveal signatures of past pathogen exposure. Along with the roughly 670-subject first cohort, a separate validation cohort of roughly 110 different subjects was used. To predict cytomegalovirus infection status, the study combined high-throughput TCR immunosequencing, statistical association of individual TCRs with disease status, and machine learning. Paper-wide results and their limitations: While some public TCRs were present in many individuals, most TCR sequences turned up only very rarely across donors. Cytomegalovirus status was reported to be diagnosed by the classifier with high specificity and sensitivity in both the original and validation cohorts. In vitro tests confirmed that a few of the cytomegalovirus-associated TCR beta chains recognize cytomegalovirus antigens. According to the authors, the approach could potentially be generalized to other disease states and immunological phenotypes. A later analysis lacked HLA typing for the validation cohort, so it scored co-occurrence in that cohort across all 120 or so repertoires. Of the cluster scores, 94% were above 0 in a later analysis, which found that TCRs clustered in the first cohort also tended to co-occur in the 90 to 150 validation repertoires. A total of roughly 160 TCR beta chains were listed by the study as associated with cytomegalovirus.

The donors belonged to the validation cohort of over a hundred subjects, which was separate from the roughly 700-subject first cohort. On this clone itself: Its specific antigen is unknown. Per-base quality was not reported, and no clone a single base away is much larger than it.

Libraries were constructed by the immunoSEQ multiplex PCR assay. The paper's data handling went like this. A statistical classification framework was built for diagnosing cytomegalovirus status from the catalog of TCR beta chain sequences. TCRdb stores this immuneACCESS table with in-frame sequences only. Part of the clones is absent; in the studies checked, under half of the shortfall reflects unresolved V genes, and no reason is known for the rest. V and J calls and clone size follow that table, whereas D and trimming were derived from the DNA. The sample table lists about 150,000 clones, about 89% of them with a count of one. 3.3% of the sample comes from the top ten. Sequenced: PBMCs. The TCR was taken from a woman between 18 and 29 years old in good health and CMV-seropositive.

In nucleotides, the sequence is TGTGCCTGGAGTTCCCTTCTAGCGGGAGCTCCCTACGAGCAGTACTTC. The resulting protein is CAWSSLLAGAPYEQYF. The chain was built from TRBV30 and TRBJ2-7; the central 10 bases match TRBD2. V is pruned by 2 bases and J by 2 bases, leaving 9 bases of the junction without a gene match. Via the germline V gene (reference sequence), CDR1 is GTSNPN and CDR2 SVGIG. The CDR3 goes from the cysteine to the phenylalanine over 16 residues. CDR3 DNA only is kept here, 48 bases in frame from base 1.